This passage covers 30 T cell receptor beta chains from one sample sequenced in a study of PD-1 blockade in classical Hodgkin lymphoma. Assay: immunoSEQ multiplex PCR; the TCRdb copy retains only in-frame clones and omits some. The table lists 25,000 to 30,000 clones, approximately 67% of them singletons, with over 9.5% in the top ten. Every one of the patients relapsed after autologous stem cell transplantation (brentuximab vedotin exposure was variable). The starting material was peripheral blood mononuclear cells (PBMCs), obtained before the second cycle of nivolumab. Receptor source: a human donor with classical Hodgkin lymphoma.

This clone is a singleton in its sample. The V call is TRBV19, the J call TRBJ2-4; D not certain. This CDR3 contains 16 residues. Trimming took 0 bases from V and 7 from J, leaving 16 bases between them. Germline V gene data show CDR1 as LNHDA and CDR2 as SQIVND (reference sequence). The CDR3 loop reads CASSIDLGLSANIQYF. The DNA of the CDR3 is TGTGCCAGTAGTATAGATCTGGGTTTGAGCGCGAACATTCAGTACTTC.

The CDR3 DNA follows: TGTGCTAGTGGTGGCCCAACCCCAGGGACTAGCGGGACCGGGGAGCTGTTTTTT. Protein product: CASGGPTPGTSGTGELFF. The chain carries TRBV12-5 and TRBJ2-2; 12 bases are shared with TRBD2. This CDR3 has 18 amino acids. J lost 5 bases, V lost 5 bases, and 12 bases had no gene match. Germline V gene data show CDR1 as LGHNT and CDR2 as FRNRAP.

This clone was seen a handful of times. This chain uses TRBV19 with TRBJ2-7; TRBD1 matches at 9 bases. The J segment lost 2 bases and the V segment lost 5 bases, leaving 4 bases of the junction unmatched. CDR3 size: 14 residues. The germline V gene has CDR1 LNHDA and CDR2 SQIVND (reference sequence). The CDR3 DNA is TGTGCCAGTAGTGCGAGACAGGGGGCCTACGAGCAGTACTTC. It encodes CASSARQGAYEQYF.

This clone came up once. The rearrangement links TRBV19 to TRBJ2-1, with 12 positions matching TRBD2. Germline V lookup: CDR1 LNHDA, CDR2 SQIVND (reference sequence). V lost 6 bases to trimming and J lost 8 bases; unmatched junction nucleotides: 8. The CDR3 length is 15 residues. CDR3 protein: CASSGLAGNNDEQFF. CDR3 nucleotide sequence: TGTGCCAGTAGCGGACTAGCGGGAAACAATGATGAGCAGTTCTTC.

This clone was seen a few times. The CDR3 bases are TGTGCCACCGCAGGGACTAGCGGGGGGGGAGATACGCAGTATTTT. It is translated as CATAGTSGGGDTQYF. The chain links TRBV27 to TRBJ2-3; 16 bases map to TRBD2. Germline values: CDR1 MNHEY, CDR2 SMNVEV (reference sequence). With 10 bases clipped from V and 5 bases from J, the junction kept 6 bases outside the gene matches. The CDR3 sequence is 15 residues long.

The rearrangement uses TRBV4-3 and TRBJ2-1; D may be TRBD2 (5 bases). Germline CDR1 reads LGHNA; CDR2 reads YSLEER. Trimming removed 0 bases from V and 8 bases from J, with 11 bases in between. The CDR3 covers 14 residues. The DNA for the CDR3 is TGCGCCAGCAGCCAAGATGTAGCGAGCGATGAGCAGTTCTTC. Translating gives CASSQDVASDEQFF.

The chain links TRBV6-1 to TRBJ2-2; D is possibly TRBD1 or TRBD2 (5 bases each). The CDR3 sequence is 15 residues long. Trimming removed 6 bases at V and 6 bases at J, with 17 bases between. Per germline, CDR1 MNHNS and CDR2 SASEGT. The CDR3 region is CASREAPKTAGELFF. Written as DNA, the CDR3 is TGTGCCAGCAGGGAGGCGCCGAAGACAGCCGGGGAGCTGTTTTTT.

J is TRBJ2-7 and V is TRBV19; 9 nucleotides agree with TRBD1. This CDR3 comprises 16 residues. Germline assignment: CDR1 LNHDA and CDR2 SQIVND (reference sequence). V dropped 2 bases and J dropped 3; count of bases not matched to a gene: 8. Written as DNA, the CDR3 is TGTGCCAGTAGTATAATGGGACAGGGATCCGGCTACGAGCAGTACTTC. Protein: CASSIMGQGSGYEQYF.

The chain uses TRBV6-5 and TRBJ2-7; TRBD2 matches at 9 bases. With 0 bases clipped from V and 4 bases from J, the junction kept 4 bases outside the gene matches. Per germline, CDR1 MNHEY and CDR2 SVGAGI. CDR3 length equals 15 residues. The CDR3 sequence is CASSYSSGSNYEQYF. The CDR3 bases are TGTGCCAGCAGTTACTCTAGCGGGAGTAATTACGAGCAGTACTTC.

The chain combines TRBV6-5 with TRBJ2-7; D is perhaps TRBD1 (6 bases). Per germline, CDR1 MNHEY and CDR2 SVGAGI. The CDR3 has 14 residues. V gave up 7 bases and J gave up 3 bases, with 16 bases separating them. The CDR3 bases are TGTGCCAGCACCCAAATGCAGGGGATCTACGAGCAGTACTTC. Amino acids: CASTQMQGIYEQYF.

The V and J genes are TRBV7-7 and TRBJ2-5; 8 positions agree with TRBD2. J lost 3 bases, V lost 5 bases, and 5 bases had no gene match. Germline loops: CDR1 SSHAT, CDR2 FNYEAQ (reference sequence). The CDR3 extends over 14 amino acids. The DNA for the CDR3 is TGTGCCAGCAGCCCTCCGGGAGGGAAAGAGACCCAGTACTTC. Translated: CASSPPGGKETQYF.

The sample holds a few counts of this clone. This rearrangement joins TRBV19 to TRBJ1-1; 8 bases are a match to TRBD1. Germline V CDR1 and CDR2: LNHDA, SQIVND (reference sequence). With 7 bases clipped from V and 10 bases from J, the junction kept 17 bases outside the gene matches. This CDR3 spans 15 amino acids. The CDR3 here is CASTPRQGPSSPAFF. The CDR3 coding sequence is TGTGCCAGTACCCCCAGACAGGGGCCCTCAAGTCCAGCTTTCTTT.

The chain has TRBV7-2 and TRBJ1-1; D is unresolved. Trimming pared 1 base from V and 0 bases from J, leaving 12 bases between. CDR3 length: 16 residues. Germline CDR1 and CDR2: SGHTA and FQGNSA. The CDR3 here is CASSLGLGRLNTEAFF. The CDR3, as DNA: TGTGCCAGCAGCTTAGGACTGGGTCGGCTGAACACTGAAGCTTTCTTT.

The genes are TRBV18 and TRBJ1-1; 9 positions agree with TRBD1. Trimming took 2 bases from V and 4 from J; bases not matched to a gene: 8. This CDR3 has 16 residues. Germline-derived CDR1 and CDR2 are KGHSH and LQKENI. This CDR3 is CASSPGGTGSFTEAFF. CDR3 nucleotide sequence: TGTGCCAGCTCACCAGGCGGGACAGGGTCGTTCACTGAAGCTTTCTTT.

This chain joins TRBV6-5 and TRBJ1-1; a possible D gene is TRBD1 (6 bases). The length of the CDR3 is 11 residues. Germline V lookup: CDR1 MNHEY, CDR2 SVGAGI. Deletions cut 6 bases from V and 8 bases from J, with 10 bases between. CDR3 nucleotides: TGTGCCAGCAGGGGGGCCGGCGAAGCTTTCTTT. Translation gives CASRGAGEAFF.

This chain uses TRBV5-1 with TRBJ2-3, with D tentatively TRBD1 or TRBD2 (5 bases each). The CDR3 extends over 14 amino acids. Germline V lookup: CDR1 SGHRS, CDR2 YFSETQ. V gave up 4 bases and J gave up 2 bases, with 11 bases separating them. CDR3 region: CASSGDGTTDTQYF. CDR3 sequence (DNA): TGCGCCAGCAGCGGGGACGGGACCACAGATACGCAGTATTTT.

This clone has more than one count but fewer than ten. The chain joins TRBV5-6 to TRBJ2-3, with TRBD2 as a possible D gene (7 bases). V gave up 6 bases and J gave up 2 bases, with 13 bases separating them. Germline V gives CDR1 SGHDT, CDR2 YYEEEE. The CDR3 has 14 residues. This CDR3 reads CASMGGALTDTQYF. For the CDR3, the DNA is TGTGCCAGCATGGGGGGGGCCCTCACAGATACGCAGTATTTT.

The CDR3, as DNA: TGTGCCAGCAGTCTGGCCCCGGGTGGAAACACCATATATTTT. Translated: CASSLAPGGNTIYF. The genes are TRBV6-1 and TRBJ1-3, with D unclear. Germline V lookup: CDR1 MNHNS, CDR2 SASEGT. V lost 5 bases and J 3 bases, leaving 11 bases between the germline ends. This CDR3 has 14 residues.

This chain connects TRBV7-7 to TRBJ2-5, with 11 bases lining up with TRBD1. J was trimmed by 5 bases and V by 1 base; bases with no gene match: 6. Per germline, CDR1 SSHAT and CDR2 FNYEAQ (reference sequence). This CDR3 is built from 16 residues. Here the CDR3 reads CASSLESGQGGETQYF. The CDR3 DNA reads TGTGCCAGCAGCTTAGAGTCGGGACAGGGGGGCGAGACCCAGTACTTC. Full variable domain (missing parts from reference TRBV7-7 and TRBJ2-5): GAGVSQSPRYKVTKRGQDVTLRCDPISSHATLYWYQQALGQGPEFLTYFNYEAQPDKSGLPSDRFSAERPEGSISTLTIQRTEQRDSAMYRCASSLESGQGGETQYFGPGTRLLVL.

This chain joins TRBV19 and TRBJ2-3, with D perhaps being TRBD1 or TRBD2 (5 bases each). The CDR3 sequence is 16 residues long. CDR1 LNHDA and CDR2 SQIVND come from the germline V gene (reference sequence). The V end was cut by 5 bases, the J end by 1 base, with 16 bases between. The CDR3 DNA sequence: TGTGCCAGTAGTCCCCGGGACCGCGGCGGCACAGATACGCAGTATTTT. Encoded protein: CASSPRDRGGTDTQYF. Together with reference TRBV19 and TRBJ2-3, the CDR3 gives the full variable domain: DGGITQSPKYLFRKEGQNVTLSCEQNLNHDAMYWYRQDPGQGLRLIYYSQIVNDFQKGDIAEGYSVSREKKESFPLTVTSAQKNPTAFYLCASSPRDRGGTDTQYFGPGTRLTVL.

This sequence joins TRBV6-6 and TRBJ1-1; 8 nucleotides match TRBD1. V trimming: 5 bases; J trimming: 4 bases; junction bases outside the gene matches: 6. The CDR3 totals 14 residues. Germline V gives CDR1 MNHNY, CDR2 SVGAGI (reference sequence). CDR3 in DNA: TGTGCCAGCAGTGGTACAGGGGGAGGCACTGAAGCTTTCTTT. Translated: CASSGTGGGTEAFF.

The V gene is TRBV5-6, the J gene TRBJ1-3; D is undetermined. V was trimmed by 4 bases and J by 3 bases, leaving 14 bases between them. Germline CDR1 reads SGHDT; CDR2 reads YYEEEE. The CDR3 spans 15 residues. The chain's CDR3 is CASSRSTGNGNTIYF. The CDR3 DNA reads TGTGCCAGCAGCCGTTCCACCGGGAATGGAAACACCATATATTTT.

The chain employs TRBV10-3 and TRBJ1-5; D is perhaps TRBD1 (5 bases). Germline assignment: CDR1 ENHRY and CDR2 SYGVKD. With 2 bases removed from V and 2 bases from J, the gap between germline ends came to 10 bases. The CDR3 is made up of 15 amino acids. Written as DNA, the CDR3 is TGTGCCATCAGTGAGGAGAGGGGAGGCAATCAGCCCCAGCATTTT. It codes for CAISEERGGNQPQHF.

The V and J genes are TRBV14 and TRBJ2-7; the D is unclear. Trimming took 4 bases from V and 3 from J, leaving 10 bases between them. CDR3 length: 13 residues. Germline V gives CDR1 SGHDN, CDR2 FVKESK. Here the CDR3 reads CASSPPGVYEQYF. CDR3 coding DNA: TGTGCCAGCAGCCCTCCGGGTGTCTACGAGCAGTACTTC.

This clone showed up just once. This chain uses TRBV6-5 with TRBJ2-5; D not certain. Per germline, CDR1 MNHEY and CDR2 SVGAGI. The ends were cut back, 8 bases at V and 2 bases at J, with 3 bases in the middle. This CDR3 spans 10 amino acids. The CDR3 region is CASGQETQYF. The CDR3, as DNA: TGTGCCAGCGGTCAAGAGACCCAGTACTTC.

This clone was found once. V usage is TRBV6-6 and J usage is TRBJ2-7, with no clear D. The CDR3 has 15 amino acids. Between the trimmed V and J ends, which lost 5 bases and 6 bases, there was a span of 20 bases. CDR1 and CDR2 from the germline V gene are MNHNY and SVGAGI (reference sequence). The CDR3 sequence: CASSPVRPIFGEQYF. CDR3 bases: TGTGCCAGCAGTCCCGTACGTCCTATTTTTGGCGAGCAGTACTTC.

The rearrangement links TRBV19 to TRBJ1-1, with 11 bases aligning to TRBD1. The CDR3 covers 14 residues. In germline, CDR1 is LNHDA, CDR2 SQIVND (reference sequence). V trimming: 5 bases; J trimming: 6 bases; junction bases outside the gene matches: 5. In nucleotides, the CDR3 is TGTGCCAGTAGTTCCTGGACAGGGGGCCCTGAAGCTTTCTTT. This translates into CASSSWTGGPEAFF.

This clone was recorded once. The V and J genes are TRBV28 and TRBJ1-2, with 7 bases aligning to TRBD1. CDR1 MDHEN and CDR2 SYDVKM come from the germline V gene. Trimming at V came to 6 bases and at J to 2 bases, leaving 3 bases not matched to a gene. The CDR3 loop spans 13 amino acids. The CDR3 is CASSRTGNYGYTF. CDR3 sequence (DNA): TGTGCCAGCAGCCGGACAGGAAACTATGGCTACACCTTC.

This sequence joins TRBV7-2 and TRBJ1-5; D call uncertain. Trimming took off 1 base at V and 2 bases at J, with 15 bases between the two ends. Germline assignment: CDR1 SGHTA and CDR2 FQGNSA. This CDR3 region has 17 residues. The CDR3 spells CASSLVSGPYGNQPQHF. Written as DNA, the CDR3 is TGTGCCAGCAGCTTAGTATCTGGGCCATATGGCAATCAGCCCCAGCATTTT.

The J gene is TRBJ1-5, the V gene TRBV30; 8 positions agree with TRBD1. The CDR3 spans 13 residues. CDR1 is GTSNPN, CDR2 SVGIG, per germline (reference sequence). The trim removed 7 bases at V and 6 bases at J, leaving 8 bases unmatched. In nucleotides, the CDR3 is TGTGCCTCGGGGGGACAGGCAGGTCAGCCCCAGCATTTT. Translated, it gives CASGGQAGQPQHF.